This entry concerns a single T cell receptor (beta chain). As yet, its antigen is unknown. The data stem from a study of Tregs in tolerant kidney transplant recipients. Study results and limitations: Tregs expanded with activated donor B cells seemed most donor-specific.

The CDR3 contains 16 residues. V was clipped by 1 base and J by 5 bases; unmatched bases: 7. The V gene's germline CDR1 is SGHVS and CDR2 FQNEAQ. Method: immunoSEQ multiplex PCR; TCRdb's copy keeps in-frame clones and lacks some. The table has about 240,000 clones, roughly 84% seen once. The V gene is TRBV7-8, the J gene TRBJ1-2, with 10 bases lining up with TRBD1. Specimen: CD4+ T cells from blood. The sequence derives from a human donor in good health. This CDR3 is CASSLVGQGILYGYTF. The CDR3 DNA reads TGTGCCAGCAGCTTAGTGGGACAGGGGATATTATATGGCTACACCTTC.